The sequence of this T cell receptor beta chain was determined in a study of blood T cell repertoires in COVID-19. Study details: Italy, Spain and the United States were the sources of the convalescent and acute COVID-19 samples.

Ages ranged from roughly 18 to 100 years, with residence in some 25 US areas. Clinical history reported by participants formed the basis on which cohorts were assigned. The method was immunoSEQ multiplex PCR; TCRdb's version includes in-frame clones alone and lacks a portion of them. This table holds about 270,000 clones, around nine tenths found once. Trimming at V came to 4 bases and at J to 2 bases, leaving 20 bases not matched to a gene. The V gene's germline CDR1 is WSHSY and CDR2 SAAADI. The CDR3 has 20 residues. This chain connects TRBV10-2 to TRBJ1-3; 7 bases line up with TRBD1. The receptor's source is a woman between 18 and 29 years old who had recovered from COVID-19. Sample: PBMCs or T cells enriched from blood (not recorded which). CDR3 amino acids: CASSGYGTQSRGRTGNTIYF. Here the CDR3 DNA reads TGCGCCAGCAGTGGATACGGGACCCAATCTAGGGGGCGAACTGGAAACACCATATATTTT.